This entry lists 9 T cell receptor beta chains sequenced from one sample in a study of OX40 agonist ivuxolimab in advanced cancers. Here immunoSEQ multiplex PCR was the method, and the copy in TCRdb shows in-frame clones only, minus some. There are approximately 100,000 clones in the sample; approximately 80% occur only once, and around 5.5% lies in the top ten. The specimen was CD4+ or CD8+ T cells sorted from blood, collected in a trial of the OX40 agonist ivuxolimab. The receptors stem from an adult with an advanced solid tumor such as melanoma, head and neck, liver or kidney cancer.

The count of this clone is one. The V call is TRBV4-1, the J call TRBJ2-4, with D maybe TRBD1 (5 bases). Looked up from germline, CDR1 is MGHRA and CDR2 is YSYEKL. The CDR3 spans 11 residues. The V gene lost 3 bases and the J gene lost 8 bases, with 5 bases spanning the gap. The CDR3 nucleotides are TGCGCCAGCAGCCAGACAGACATTCAGTACTTC. This sequence encodes CASSQTDIQYF.

The chain is built from TRBV27 and TRBJ2-7; 9 positions match TRBD1. V trimming: 2 bases; J trimming: 4 bases; junction bases outside the gene matches: 6. The CDR3 runs to 15 residues. CDR1 is MNHEY and CDR2 is SMNVEV in the germline V gene (reference sequence). The CDR3, as DNA: TGTGCCAGCAGTTTACCCGGGACAGGGACGTACGAGCAGTACTTC. Amino acid sequence: CASSLPGTGTYEQYF.

The chain is built from TRBV19 and TRBJ2-2; unclear D gene. Trimming removed 5 bases from V and 6 bases from J, with 7 bases in between. Germline V lookup: CDR1 LNHDA, CDR2 SQIVND (reference sequence). The CDR3 totals 12 residues. The CDR3 protein is CASSSYSGELFF. The CDR3 nucleotides read TGTGCCAGTAGTTCCTACTCCGGGGAGCTGTTTTTT.

The rearrangement uses TRBV6-5 and TRBJ2-1; D not resolved. CDR1 and CDR2 (germline): MNHEY, SVGAGI. Trimming removed 6 bases from V and 13 bases from J, with 16 bases in between. The CDR3 is made up of 12 amino acids. The CDR3 loop reads CASSNPVGIQFF. Written as DNA, the CDR3 is TGTGCCAGCAGCAACCCGGTGGGAATTCAGTTCTTC.

This chain uses TRBV27 with TRBJ2-3; 7 bases are shared with TRBD2. The trim removed 6 bases at V and 2 bases at J, leaving 11 bases unmatched. This CDR3 is 16 amino acids long. Germline lookup yields CDR1 MNHEY and CDR2 SMNVEV (reference sequence). The CDR3 loop reads CASSPRGTIITDTQYF. CDR3 DNA sequence: TGTGCCAGCAGCCCCCGAGGGACTATAATCACAGATACGCAGTATTTT.

The CDR3: CASTPGQNYGYTF. The DNA for the CDR3 is TGTGCCAGCACCCCAGGGCAAAACTATGGCTACACCTTC. V is TRBV7-9 and J is TRBJ1-2; possibly TRBD1 for D (5 bases). Germline V gene data show CDR1 as SEHNR and CDR2 as FQNEAQ (reference sequence). Trimming removed 7 bases at V and 2 bases at J, with 11 bases between. This CDR3 contains 13 residues.

The V and J genes are TRBV6-6 and TRBJ1-1, with D maybe TRBD1 (5 bases). V was pared by 2 bases and J by 4 bases, with 5 bases between. Germline V gives CDR1 MNHNY, CDR2 SVGAGI (reference sequence). The CDR3 sequence is 12 residues long. The CDR3 region is CASSYTGTEAFF. The DNA of the CDR3 is TGTGCCAGCAGTTACACAGGCACTGAAGCTTTCTTT.

In DNA, the CDR3 is TGTGCCAGTAACGAGGGGGTTTTCTCCTACGAGCAGTACTTC. This codes for CASNEGVFSYEQYF. V and J are TRBV2 and TRBJ2-7; the D gene is possibly TRBD1 (6 bases). Germline V gene lookup returns CDR1 SNHLY and CDR2 FYNNEI. The CDR3 length is 14 residues. Trimming removed 9 bases at V and 0 bases at J, with 15 bases between.

The CDR3 spells CASSPGTSGISAQYF. For the CDR3, the DNA is TGTGCCAGCAGCCCCGGGACTAGCGGGATCAGCGCGCAGTACTTC. The chain combines TRBV7-9 with TRBJ2-5; the match to TRBD2 covers 13 bases. The CDR3 has 15 amino acids. The germline V gene encodes CDR1 SEHNR and CDR2 FQNEAQ (reference sequence). With 5 bases clipped from V and 11 bases from J, the junction kept 11 bases outside the gene matches.